Below are 27 T cell receptor beta chains sequenced from a single sample in a study of T cell responses to AZD1222 COVID-19 vaccine. Clones were sequenced by immunoSEQ multiplex PCR, and TCRdb holds only the in-frame ones, with some missing. The table has 80,000 to 100,000 clones, around 88% seen once. The starting material was peripheral blood, obtained 28 days after the second AZD1222 dose. These receptors all come from an adult who received the AZD1222 COVID-19 vaccine.

J is TRBJ1-6 and V is TRBV19; D is undetermined. The V and J ends lost 5 bases and 0 bases respectively, with 11 bases between them. CDR3 length: 16 residues. Germline values: CDR1 LNHDA, CDR2 SQIVND (reference sequence). The CDR3 sequence is CASSLGVSSYNSPLHF. CDR3 nucleotides: TGTGCCAGTAGTCTCGGAGTGAGCTCCTATAATTCACCCCTCCACTTT. The full variable domain, rest sourced from reference TRBV19 and TRBJ1-6, is DGGITQSPKYLFRKEGQNVTLSCEQNLNHDAMYWYRQDPGQGLRLIYYSQIVNDFQKGDIAEGYSVSREKKESFPLTVTSAQKNPTAFYLCASSLGVSSYNSPLHFGNGTRLTVT.

The chain links TRBV6-2 or TRBV6-3 to TRBJ2-2, with TRBD2 matching 8 bases. This CDR3 comprises 17 residues. The V gene end was trimmed by 6 bases and the J gene end by 5 bases; junction bases not matched to a gene: 14. Per germline, CDR1 MNHEY and CDR2 SVGEGT. This chain's CDR3 is CASSLLSLRGGTGELFF. CDR3 DNA sequence: TGTGCCAGCAGCTTACTCTCCCTCCGCGGGGGGACCGGGGAGCTGTTTTTT.

This clone showed up just a few times. DNA of the CDR3: TGTGCCAGCAGTTTACCAGACAGCTCCTACGAGCAGTACTTC. Its protein is CASSLPDSSYEQYF. The rearrangement links TRBV28 to TRBJ2-7, with D possibly being TRBD1 (5 bases). In germline, CDR1 is MDHEN, CDR2 SYDVKM. The length of the CDR3 is 14 residues. V was pared by 2 bases and J by 0 bases, with 8 bases between.

The chain links TRBV5-1 to TRBJ2-5; D possibly matches TRBD1 or TRBD2 (6 bases each). V lost 2 bases, J lost 5 bases, and 25 bases lay in between. This CDR3 spans 18 amino acids. Germline V CDR1 and CDR2: SGHRS, YFSETQ. This CDR3 is CASSFSVARDKRGETQYF. Here the CDR3 DNA reads TGCGCCAGCAGCTTTTCAGTAGCCAGGGACAAACGGGGGGAGACCCAGTACTTC.

The CDR3 loop is CASSPTSGGANEQFF. CDR3 nucleotides: TGTGCCAGCAGCCCGACTAGCGGGGGGGCAAATGAGCAGTTCTTC. This chain connects TRBV7-3 to TRBJ2-1; 14 bases agree with TRBD2. The junction had 4 bases not matched to a gene; V was cut back by 5 bases and J by 7 bases. The germline V gene encodes CDR1 SGHTA and CDR2 FQGTGA. The CDR3 loop spans 15 amino acids.

The chain employs TRBV28 and TRBJ1-2; TRBD1 matches at 9 bases. CDR3 size: 15 residues. Trimming took 5 bases from V and 6 from J; bases not matched to a gene: 10. Germline lookup yields CDR1 MDHEN and CDR2 SYDVKM. Here the CDR3 reads CASSLPGQGVNGYTF. The CDR3 DNA follows: TGTGCCAGCAGTCTTCCGGGACAGGGAGTGAATGGCTACACCTTC.

The chain combines TRBV5-1 with TRBJ2-5; D tentatively reads TRBD1 or TRBD2 (5 bases each). The CDR3 sequence is 14 residues long. The V and J ends lost 3 bases and 1 base respectively, with 10 bases between them. Per the germline V gene, CDR1 is SGHRS and CDR2 is YFSETQ. In nucleotides, the CDR3 is TGCGCCAGCAGCTCAGGGACGGCCCAAGAGACCCAGTACTTC. Its protein product is CASSSGTAQETQYF.

The chain uses TRBV28 and TRBJ1-6, with D maybe TRBD1 (6 bases). Trimming removed 6 bases from V and 8 bases from J, with 17 bases in between. The CDR3 extends over 15 amino acids. Per germline, CDR1 MDHEN and CDR2 SYDVKM. Here the CDR3 reads CASRALTGLYSPLHF. In nucleotides, the CDR3 is TGTGCCAGCAGAGCCCTAACAGGGCTCTATTCACCCCTCCACTTT.

This rearrangement joins TRBV24-1 to TRBJ2-3, with a possible D match to TRBD2 (6 bases). From germline, CDR1 is KGHDR and CDR2 SFDVKD. The CDR3 consists of 11 residues. Deletions cut 11 bases from V and 4 bases from J, with 9 bases between. In DNA form, the CDR3 reads TGTGCCAGCGGGGCCGCAGATACGCAGTATTTT. Translated: CASGAADTQYF.

This clone was seen only a few times. The chain employs TRBV7-2 and TRBJ1-5; no definite D call. Trimming pared 5 bases from V and 2 bases from J, leaving 19 bases between. The CDR3 loop spans 17 amino acids. Germline CDR1 reads SGHTA; CDR2 reads FQGNSA. CDR3 residues: CASSRVSEASGNQPQHF. The CDR3 DNA follows: TGTGCCAGCAGCCGTGTTAGCGAGGCTTCTGGCAATCAGCCCCAGCATTTT.

The chain couples TRBV20-1 to TRBJ2-3, with unresolved D. Per the germline V gene, CDR1 is DFQATT and CDR2 is SNEGSKA (reference sequence). Trimming took off 5 bases at V and 8 bases at J, with 8 bases between the two ends. This CDR3 region has 10 residues. CDR3 in amino acids: CSAEDRTQYF. The CDR3 DNA is TGCAGTGCTGAAGACCGTACGCAGTATTTT.

This chain joins TRBV7-9 and TRBJ2-7; 11 positions agree with TRBD1. Germline V gives CDR1 SEHNR, CDR2 FQNEAQ (reference sequence). The CDR3 has 15 amino acids. Unmatched junction bases numbered 8, after V lost 8 bases and J lost 2 bases. The CDR3 sequence: CASGDKGQGAYEQYF. DNA for the CDR3: TGTGCCAGCGGGGATAAGGGACAGGGGGCCTACGAGCAGTACTTC.

V is TRBV4-3 and J is TRBJ1-2; 7 nucleotides match TRBD1. The trim removed 0 bases at V and 4 bases at J, leaving 5 bases unmatched. Per germline, CDR1 LGHNA and CDR2 YSLEER. This CDR3 is built from 15 residues. The CDR3 nucleotides read TGCGCCAGCAGCCAAGATCGGGACAGCCCCTATGGCTACACCTTC. Amino acid sequence: CASSQDRDSPYGYTF.

The gene calls are TRBV7-2 and TRBJ2-2; D gene ambiguous. The CDR3 loop spans 14 amino acids. V lost 3 bases, J lost 2 bases, and 7 bases lay in between. CDR1 is SGHTA, CDR2 FQGNSA, per germline. DNA of the CDR3: TGTGCCAGCAGCTTGAGGCGTAACACCGGGGAGCTGTTTTTT. Its protein product is CASSLRRNTGELFF.

The chain combines TRBV10-3 with TRBJ1-1, with 11 bases matching TRBD1. CDR1 is ENHRY and CDR2 is SYGVKD in the germline V gene. V trimming: 7 bases; J trimming: 11 bases; junction bases outside the gene matches: 15. The CDR3 is 15 amino acids. CDR3 region: CAITQRTGGALSAFF. The CDR3 nucleotides read TGTGCCATCACCCAAAGGACAGGGGGCGCGTTGTCCGCTTTCTTT.

The rearrangement links TRBV7-2 to TRBJ2-1, with 9 bases identical to TRBD2. The CDR3 sequence is 16 residues long. Germline V gene lookup returns CDR1 SGHTA and CDR2 FQGNSA. The trim removed 3 bases at V and 10 bases at J, leaving 13 bases unmatched. CDR3 sequence reads: CASSFIVLRGGLEQFF. The CDR3 bases are TGTGCCAGCAGCTTTATTGTCTTGCGGGGGGGCCTCGAGCAGTTCTTC.

The chain is built from TRBV2 and TRBJ1-5; a possible D gene is TRBD1 (6 bases). This CDR3 has 15 amino acids. V was cut by 5 bases and J by 5 bases, with 16 bases left in between. Germline CDR1 SNHLY, CDR2 FYNNEI. The CDR3 coding sequence is TGTGCCAGCAGTACCTGGACAGCAAGAGATCAGCCCCAGCATTTT. Amino acid sequence: CASSTWTARDQPQHF.

This sequence joins TRBV13 and TRBJ2-1; D remains ambiguous. The CDR3 loop spans 13 amino acids. From germline, CDR1 is PRHDT and CDR2 FYEKMQ (reference sequence). Trimming shortened V by 5 bases and J by 4 bases, and 9 bases separated the two germline ends. The CDR3 here is CASSPGRYNEQFF. The CDR3 DNA sequence: TGTGCCAGCAGCCCCGGACGGTACAATGAGCAGTTCTTC.

This chain links TRBV28 with TRBJ1-6; 8 nucleotides agree with TRBD1. Germline V gene data show CDR1 as MDHEN and CDR2 as SYDVKM. V trimming: 7 bases; J trimming: 7 bases; junction bases outside the gene matches: 12. CDR3 length equals 16 residues. For the CDR3, the DNA is TGTGCCAGCACTAACACCAGGACAGGGTGGAATTCACCCCTCCACTTT. Its protein product is CASTNTRTGWNSPLHF.

The V and J genes are TRBV19 and TRBJ2-5; D may match TRBD1 or TRBD2 (5 bases each). CDR3 size: 15 residues. The V gene's germline CDR1 is LNHDA and CDR2 SQIVND (reference sequence). Trimming cost V 5 bases and J 1 base, with 14 bases left between them. The CDR3, as DNA: TGTGCCAGTAGTGCGCCCCGGGGCCTCCAAGAGACCCAGTACTTC. Residues: CASSAPRGLQETQYF.

This chain uses TRBV27 with TRBJ1-6, with TRBD1 matching 7 bases. CDR3 size: 15 residues. CDR1 is MNHEY, CDR2 SMNVEV, per germline (reference sequence). V dropped 7 bases and J dropped 6; count of bases not matched to a gene: 9. For the CDR3, the DNA is TGTGCCAGCAAACTAAACAGGGGTGGTAATTCACCCCTCCACTTT. Amino acid sequence: CASKLNRGGNSPLHF.

The J gene is TRBJ1-1, the V gene TRBV5-4; 8 nucleotides align to TRBD1. With 0 bases clipped from V and 3 bases from J, the junction kept 4 bases outside the gene matches. Looked up from germline, CDR1 is SGHNT and CDR2 is YYREEE (reference sequence). The CDR3 covers 15 residues. CDR3 amino acids: CASSLVTGGYTEAFF. The CDR3 nucleotides are TGTGCCAGCAGCTTGGTCACAGGGGGGTACACTGAAGCTTTCTTT.

The rearrangement uses TRBV19 and TRBJ1-5; TRBD1 matches at 7 bases. The CDR3 loop spans 15 amino acids. The trim removed 2 bases at V and 6 bases at J, leaving 7 bases unmatched. In germline, CDR1 is LNHDA, CDR2 SQIVND (reference sequence). CDR3 in amino acids: CASSISEGGRQPQHF. The CDR3 nucleotides read TGTGCCAGTAGTATATCAGAAGGGGGCCGTCAGCCCCAGCATTTT.

The CDR3 loop is CASSQPIGTATNEKLFF. The DNA of the CDR3 is TGCGCCAGCAGCCAACCCATAGGGACAGCTACTAATGAAAAACTGTTTTTT. The V and J genes are TRBV4-1 and TRBJ1-4, with 7 bases that match TRBD1. V gave up 2 bases and J gave up 2 bases; unmatched junction bases: 8. CDR1 and CDR2 from the germline V gene are MGHRA and YSYEKL. The CDR3 is made up of 17 amino acids.

This chain uses TRBV6-6 with TRBJ1-5; no reliable D call. Germline CDR1 and CDR2: MNHNY and SVGAGI (reference sequence). V was clipped by 0 bases and J by 5 bases, with 8 bases between them. This CDR3 is 14 amino acids long. The CDR3 nucleotides read TGTGCCAGCAGTTACTCAGGGTCGGATCAGCCCCAGCATTTT. The encoded protein is CASSYSGSDQPQHF.

This chain links TRBV10-3 with TRBJ1-2; D uncertain. V dropped 7 bases and J dropped 3 bases, with 9 bases sitting between them. Germline loops: CDR1 ENHRY, CDR2 SYGVKD. This CDR3 contains 12 residues. DNA for the CDR3: TGTGCCATCAAAGACCCAGACTATGGCTACACCTTC. Translation gives CAIKDPDYGYTF.

The gene calls are TRBV3-1 (or the pseudogene TRBV3-2) and TRBJ2-5; 7 nucleotides line up with TRBD2. Germline V gives CDR1 LGHDT, CDR2 YNNKEL (reference sequence). The length of the CDR3 is 15 residues. J was trimmed by 4 bases and V by 4 bases; bases with no gene match: 9. The CDR3 coding sequence is TGTGCCAGCAGCCCCCCTAGCGGCGCCGGAGAGACCCAGTACTTC. As protein: CASSPPSGAGETQYF.